The 27 T cell receptor beta chains given below trace back to one sample, sequenced in a study of T cell changes during pregnancy in multiple sclerosis. TCRdb's table, derived via immunoSEQ multiplex PCR, lists solely in-frame clones and lacks some. This table has fewer than 70,000 clones, about 92% appearing once. This specimen was peripheral blood, taken in the second trimester of pregnancy. The receptors derive from a female donor in good health, enrolled as a control in a pregnancy study.

J is TRBJ2-1 and V is TRBV19; possible D gene TRBD2, 6 bases. Deletions cut 0 bases from V and 12 bases from J, with 15 bases between. The V gene's germline CDR1 is LNHDA and CDR2 SQIVND (reference sequence). The CDR3 spans 14 residues. CDR3: CASSIEGQGLSQFF. The DNA for the CDR3 is TGTGCCAGTAGTATAGAGGGCCAGGGACTCTCGCAGTTCTTC.

This chain's CDR3 is CASSLAGLQNSPLHF. CDR3 coding DNA: TGTGCCAGCAGCTTAGCGGGCCTCCAAAATTCACCCCTCCACTTT. This chain joins TRBV7-9 and TRBJ1-6; D remains unclear. Germline CDR1 reads SEHNR; CDR2 reads FQNEAQ (reference sequence). The CDR3 has 15 amino acids. The V end lost 0 bases, the J end lost 7 bases, and 10 bases lay between the germline ends. The complete variable domain, with remaining parts taken from reference TRBV7-9 and TRBJ1-6, reads DTGVSQNPRHKITKRGQNVTFRCDPISEHNRLYWYRQTLGQGPEFLTYFQNEAQLEKSRLLSDRFSAERPKGSFSTLEIQRTEQGDSAMYLCASSLAGLQNSPLHFGNGTRLTVT.

CDR3 sequence (DNA): TGTGCCAGCTGGGCCCGCTCCTACGAGCAGTACTTC. Encoded protein: CASWARSYEQYF. The chain couples TRBV28 to TRBJ2-7, with D unresolved. V was pared by 8 bases and J by 0 bases, with 8 bases between. The CDR3 contains 12 residues. CDR1 MDHEN and CDR2 SYDVKM come from the germline V gene. Drawing the rest from reference TRBV28 and TRBJ2-7, the complete variable domain is DVKVTQSSRYLVKRTGEKVFLECVQDMDHENMFWYRQDPGLGLRLIYFSYDVKMKEKGDIPEGYSVSREKKERFSLILESASTNQTSMYLCASWARSYEQYFGPGTRLTVT.

This sequence joins TRBV9 and TRBJ2-1; 8 bases fit TRBD2. Per the germline V gene, CDR1 is SGDLS and CDR2 is YYNGEE. This CDR3 is 14 amino acids long. V lost 1 base to trimming and J lost 8 bases; unmatched junction nucleotides: 5. The CDR3 here is CASSVSGREDEQFF. The CDR3 DNA sequence: TGTGCCAGCAGCGTATCTGGGCGGGAGGATGAGCAGTTCTTC.

The chain employs TRBV5-8 and TRBJ2-7; D is possibly TRBD2 (5 bases). Germline V gene data show CDR1 as SGHTS and CDR2 as YDEGEE. Trimming removed 4 bases from V and 5 bases from J, with 16 bases in between. The CDR3 is 14 amino acids. The CDR3 nucleotides read TGTGCCAGCAGCCTCCCAAGGCTAGCTGACGAGCAGTACTTC. Translation gives CASSLPRLADEQYF.

This clone appeared once. This chain links TRBV5-1 with TRBJ1-2, with a weak D call TRBD1 (6 bases). The CDR3 contains 16 residues. Germline V gives CDR1 SGHRS, CDR2 YFSETQ. Trimming removed 3 bases at V and 4 bases at J, with 19 bases between. The DNA of the CDR3 is TGCGCCAGCAGCTCAGGAGACCTTCAGGGGAGCTATGGCTACACCTTC. This sequence encodes CASSSGDLQGSYGYTF.

The V and J genes are TRBV7-2 and TRBJ2-1; D is undetermined. V lost 2 bases to trimming and J lost 0 bases, with 8 bases between them. The CDR3 totals 15 residues. CDR1 and CDR2 from the germline V gene are SGHTA and FQGNSA. Here the CDR3 reads CASSLPRSSYNEQFF. DNA of the CDR3: TGTGCCAGCAGCTTACCCCGGAGCTCCTACAATGAGCAGTTCTTC. Based on the CDR3 plus reference TRBV7-2 and TRBJ2-1, the full variable domain is GAGVSQSPSNKVTEKGKDVELRCDPISGHTALYWYRQSLGQGLEFLIYFQGNSAPDKSGLPSDRFSAERTGGSVSTLTIQRTQQEDSAVYLCASSLPRSSYNEQFFGPGTRLTVL.

The CDR3 DNA sequence: TGTGCCAGCAGTTACTCCATGGGACAGGGCCTAACCCAGCATTTT. Residues: CASSYSMGQGLTQHF. The chain couples TRBV6-6 to TRBJ1-5; 9 bases line up with TRBD1. V shed 0 bases, J shed 11 bases, and the junction held 8 bases outside the gene matches. CDR3 length: 15 residues. CDR1 and CDR2 from the germline V gene are MNHNY and SVGAGI (reference sequence).

The genes are TRBV9 and TRBJ1-2; maybe TRBD1 (5 bases). The germline CDR1 and CDR2 sequences are SGDLS and YYNGEE. V was shortened by 4 bases and J by 5 bases, with 24 bases between the two germline ends. The CDR3 is 17 residues long. CDR3 bases: TGTGCCAGCAGCCCCTGGCAGGGCCTCTCTTTCCTATATGGCTACACCTTC. Its translation: CASSPWQGLSFLYGYTF. Complete variable domain (other parts from reference TRBV9 and TRBJ1-2): DSGVTQTPKHLITATGQRVTLRCSPRSGDLSVYWYQQSLDQGLQFLIQYYNGEERAKGNILERFSAQQFPDLHSELNLSSLELGDSALYFCASSPWQGLSFLYGYTFGSGTRLTVV.

The CDR3 loop reads CASSLPPTGRGELFF. The CDR3 nucleotides read TGTGCCAGCAGTTTACCCCCCACAGGGAGAGGGGAGCTGTTTTTT. V usage is TRBV28 and J usage is TRBJ2-2; D perhaps matches TRBD1 (6 bases). Germline CDR1 is MDHEN and CDR2 is SYDVKM. The CDR3 runs to 15 residues. Trimming pared 2 bases from V and 8 bases from J, leaving 15 bases between. Looking up the rest from reference TRBV28 and TRBJ2-2 gives the full variable domain: DVKVTQSSRYLVKRTGEKVFLECVQDMDHENMFWYRQDPGLGLRLIYFSYDVKMKEKGDIPEGYSVSREKKERFSLILESASTNQTSMYLCASSLPPTGRGELFFGEGSRLTVL.

The chain combines TRBV2 with TRBJ2-7; TRBD2 matches at 7 bases. CDR3 length equals 13 residues. Germline V gives CDR1 SNHLY, CDR2 FYNNEI. The V and J ends lost 8 bases and 0 bases, in that order; junction bases with no gene match: 4. CDR3 DNA sequence: TGTGCCAGCCTGCGGGAGCTCTCCTACGAGCAGTACTTC. Translated: CASLRELSYEQYF.

The chain carries TRBV10-3 and TRBJ2-5; a possible D gene is TRBD2 (6 bases). CDR1 and CDR2 from the germline V gene are ENHRY and SYGVKD. The CDR3 has 12 residues. Trimming left V 2 bases short and J 11 bases short, with 12 bases between. The CDR3 spells CAISEPDSGQYF. The CDR3 DNA reads as TGTGCCATCAGTGAGCCCGATAGCGGACAGTACTTC.

The J gene is TRBJ2-5, the V gene TRBV28; 14 bases agree with TRBD2. Germline CDR1 is MDHEN and CDR2 is SYDVKM. This CDR3 comprises 16 residues. After removal of 10 bases from V and 5 bases from J, the junction contained 12 bases not matched to a gene. The CDR3 is CATLQSRLAGGETQYF. The CDR3 coding sequence is TGTGCCACCCTTCAAAGTAGACTAGCGGGAGGGGAGACCCAGTACTTC.

The CDR3 bases are TGTGCCAGCAGTGATTGGACAGGGCAAGAGACCCAGTACTTC. Translated: CASSDWTGQETQYF. The genes are TRBV6-1 and TRBJ2-5, with TRBD1 matching 8 bases. CDR1 and CDR2 (germline): MNHNS, SASEGT. The ends lost 3 bases at V and 2 bases at J; junction bases unmatched: 2. The CDR3 runs 14 residues.

V is TRBV11-3 and J is TRBJ2-1, with a weak D call TRBD2 (6 bases). Trimming left V 2 bases short and J 2 bases short, with 7 bases between. CDR3 length equals 14 residues. Germline V gene data show CDR1 as SGHNT and CDR2 as YENEEA. The CDR3, as DNA: TGTGCCAGCAGCTTACGGGGGACCTACAATGAGCAGTTCTTC. Translated, it gives CASSLRGTYNEQFF.

Written as DNA, the CDR3 is TGTGCCAGCAGCGTGGAAAGCGGGGCCTACAATGAGCAGTTCTTC. Translated: CASSVESGAYNEQFF. The V gene is TRBV9, the J gene TRBJ2-1; 7 bases fit TRBD2. Trimming took 2 bases from V and 2 from J; bases not matched to a gene: 4. The germline CDR1 and CDR2 sequences are SGDLS and YYNGEE. The CDR3 covers 15 residues.

This chain links TRBV30 with TRBJ2-7; D is possibly TRBD1 (6 bases). The CDR3 runs 11 residues. V lost 5 bases to trimming and J lost 6 bases, with 11 bases between them. Per the germline V gene, CDR1 is GTSNPN and CDR2 is SVGIG (reference sequence). CDR3 sequence reads: CAWGQPGEQYF. The CDR3 DNA reads TGTGCCTGGGGACAGCCTGGCGAGCAGTACTTC.

The J gene is TRBJ2-6, the V gene TRBV19; the D is unclear. CDR3 size: 15 residues. From germline, CDR1 is LNHDA and CDR2 SQIVND (reference sequence). Between the trimmed V and J ends, which lost 6 bases and 0 bases, there was a span of 9 bases. CDR3 amino acids: CASRDTSSGANVLTF. Written as DNA, the CDR3 is TGTGCCAGTAGAGACACGTCCTCTGGGGCCAACGTCCTGACTTTC.

The chain carries TRBV4-1 and TRBJ2-3, with TRBD2 matching over 13 bases. Germline values: CDR1 MGHRA, CDR2 YSYEKL. This CDR3 has 16 amino acids. Trimming at V came to 3 bases and at J to 6 bases, leaving 6 bases not matched to a gene. CDR3 residues: CASSQSLAGGQDTQYF. In DNA, the CDR3 is TGCGCCAGCAGCCAGTCACTAGCGGGGGGGCAGGATACGCAGTATTTT.

V and J are TRBV11-3 and TRBJ2-1, with TRBD2 matching over 7 bases. CDR3 length equals 17 residues. From germline, CDR1 is SGHNT and CDR2 YENEEA. V was pared by 2 bases and J by 5 bases, with 12 bases of the junction left unmatched. CDR3 DNA sequence: TGTGCCAGCAGCTTACACTCGAGCGGGATGGGCGACAATGAGCAGTTCTTC. It translates to CASSLHSSGMGDNEQFF.

This chain joins TRBV9 and TRBJ2-1; 9 bases align to TRBD2. There are 14 residues in the CDR3. The ends lost 3 bases at V and 8 bases at J; junction bases unmatched: 6. The germline V gene has CDR1 SGDLS and CDR2 YYNGEE. The CDR3 is CASSASGKLDEQFF. CDR3 in DNA: TGTGCCAGCAGCGCTAGCGGGAAGCTCGATGAGCAGTTCTTC.

The chain employs TRBV2 and TRBJ1-2, with TRBD1 matching over 9 bases. V lost 9 bases and J lost 1; bases outside the gene matches: 0. CDR3 length: 12 residues. The germline V gene encodes CDR1 SNHLY and CDR2 FYNNEI. The CDR3: CARGQGNYGYTF. For the CDR3, the DNA is TGTGCCAGGGGACAGGGTAACTATGGCTACACCTTC.

The V call is TRBV28, the J call TRBJ2-7, with D maybe TRBD1 (6 bases). CDR1 MDHEN and CDR2 SYDVKM come from the germline V gene. The CDR3 has 13 amino acids. The CDR3 spells CAPAHRASYEQYF. CDR3 coding DNA: TGTGCGCCCGCGCACAGGGCGTCCTACGAGCAGTACTTC. The full variable domain, its missing parts supplied by reference TRBV28 and TRBJ2-7, is DVKVTQSSRYLVKRTGEKVFLECVQDMDHENMFWYRQDPGLGLRLIYFSYDVKMKEKGDIPEGYSVSREKKERFSLILESASTNQTSMYLCAPAHRASYEQYFGPGTRLTVT.

This clone appeared once. The rearrangement links TRBV7-9 to TRBJ2-6; D is possibly TRBD1 (5 bases). The ends were cut back, 4 bases at V and 0 bases at J, with 16 bases in the middle. The CDR3 has 18 residues. The germline gives CDR1 SEHNR, CDR2 FQNEAQ (reference sequence). CDR3 region: CASSSRQPSYSGANVLTF. The CDR3 nucleotides read TGTGCCAGCAGCTCGCGACAGCCCAGCTACTCTGGGGCCAACGTCCTGACTTTC.

V is TRBV4-1 and J is TRBJ1-3; D is possibly TRBD1 (5 bases). Deletions cut 2 bases from V and 1 base from J, with 12 bases between. Germline CDR1 reads MGHRA; CDR2 reads YSYEKL. The CDR3 totals 16 residues. In nucleotides, the CDR3 is TGCGCCAGCAGCCAAACCCTAGGGGATTCTGGAAACACCATATATTTT. It is translated as CASSQTLGDSGNTIYF.

The rearrangement uses TRBV7-3 and TRBJ2-1; tentative D call: TRBD1 (7 bases). V was clipped by 4 bases and J by 4 bases, with 14 bases between them. The germline CDR1 and CDR2 sequences are SGHTA and FQGTGA. There are 15 residues in the CDR3. CDR3 in DNA: TGTGCCAGCAGCTCAGGGGGGACCGGGTACAATGAGCAGTTCTTC. This translates into CASSSGGTGYNEQFF. Full variable domain (rest looked up from reference TRBV7-3 and TRBJ2-1): GAGVSQTPSNKVTEKGKYVELRCDPISGHTALYWYRQSLGQGPEFLIYFQGTGAADDSGLPNDRFFAVRPEGSVSTLKIQRTERGDSAVYLCASSSGGTGYNEQFFGPGTRLTVL.

V usage is TRBV15 and J usage is TRBJ1-4; 7 nucleotides line up with TRBD1. J was trimmed by 7 bases and V by 0 bases; bases with no gene match: 8. CDR1 is LNHNV and CDR2 is YYDKDF in the germline V gene (reference sequence). The CDR3 is 16 amino acids. The CDR3 region has the DNA TGTGCCACCAGCAGAGATCGCGACAGGGTGGGTGAAAAACTGTTTTTT. It codes for CATSRDRDRVGEKLFF. The complete variable domain, with remaining parts taken from reference TRBV15 and TRBJ1-4, reads DAMVIQNPRYQVTQFGKPVTLSCSQTLNHNVMYWYQQKSSQAPKLLFHYYDKDFNNEADTPDNFQSRRPNTSFCFLDIRSPGLGDTAMYLCATSRDRDRVGEKLFFGSGTQLSVL.